This passage covers 13 T cell receptor beta chains from one sample sequenced in a study of blood T cell repertoires in COVID-19. Only in-frame clones appear in the TCRdb table, and some are missing; sequencing was by immunoSEQ multiplex PCR. The sample has about 130,000 clones, approximately 85% seen once. Material: peripheral blood. These receptors were taken from an elderly woman with COVID-19, enrolled during active disease.

V and J are TRBV28 and TRBJ1-1; a weak D match, TRBD1 (5 bases). V was cut by 11 bases and J by 3 bases, with 16 bases left in between. The V gene's germline CDR1 is MDHEN and CDR2 SYDVKM. The CDR3 contains 13 residues. CDR3 residues: CAGHGRGDTEAFF. For the CDR3, the DNA is TGTGCCGGCCACGGTCGGGGGGACACTGAAGCTTTCTTT.

V is TRBV6-2 or TRBV6-3 and J is TRBJ1-1; the D gene is possibly TRBD1 (6 bases). The CDR3 is 15 amino acids. Per germline, CDR1 MNHEY and CDR2 SVGEGT. V gave up 5 bases and J gave up 0 bases, with 13 bases separating them. The CDR3, as DNA: TGTGCCAGCAGTCGGGACAACCGTTTGAACACTGAAGCTTTCTTT. This codes for CASSRDNRLNTEAFF.

V and J are TRBV3-1 (or the pseudogene TRBV3-2) and TRBJ2-3; tentative D call: TRBD1 (6 bases). V was shortened by 3 bases and J by 1 base, with 11 bases between the two germline ends. The CDR3 loop spans 15 amino acids. CDR1 is LGHDT and CDR2 is YNNKEL in the germline V gene (reference sequence). The CDR3 coding sequence is TGTGCCAGCAGCCACCTTGGGGGCGGCACAGATACGCAGTATTTT. Translation: CASSHLGGGTDTQYF.

The chain combines TRBV5-1 with TRBJ2-2, with 9 bases matching TRBD2. The CDR3 is made up of 17 amino acids. Germline-derived CDR1 and CDR2 are SGHRS and YFSETQ. J was trimmed by 4 bases and V by 4 bases; bases with no gene match: 11. CDR3 DNA sequence: TGCGCCAGCAGCCAAATCGGGACTAGCTCGGGCACCGGGGAGCTGTTTTTT. Encoded protein: CASSQIGTSSGTGELFF.

This clone was picked up a small number of times. This rearrangement joins TRBV7-8 to TRBJ1-4; D may be TRBD1 (5 bases). Germline lookup yields CDR1 SGHVS and CDR2 FQNEAQ. This CDR3 spans 14 amino acids. Trimming stripped 7 bases from V and 7 bases from J, with 16 bases between. The DNA for the CDR3 is TGTGCCAGCACCCCCACCCGGGGGGGTGAAAAACTGTTTTTT. This encodes CASTPTRGGEKLFF.

The chain is built from TRBV5-4 and TRBJ2-7; D may be TRBD1 (6 bases). V lost 3 bases, J lost 3 bases, and 13 bases lay in between. Germline CDR1 SGHNT, CDR2 YYREEE (reference sequence). CDR3 length: 14 residues. The CDR3 region has the DNA TGTGCCAGCAGCTCCGACCGGGACAACTACGAGCAGTACTTC. Its translation: CASSSDRDNYEQYF. Drawing the rest from reference TRBV5-4 and TRBJ2-7, the complete variable domain is ETGVTQSPTHLIKTRGQQVTLRCSSQSGHNTVSWYQQALGQGPQFIFQYYREEENGRGNFPPRFSGLQFPNYSSELNVNALELDDSALYLCASSSDRDNYEQYFGPGTRLTVT.

The chain combines TRBV28 with TRBJ2-7; TRBD2 agrees at 12 bases. CDR3 length: 17 residues. J lost 6 bases, V lost 3 bases, and 12 bases had no gene match. Germline values: CDR1 MDHEN, CDR2 SYDVKM. Written as DNA, the CDR3 is TGTGCCAGCAGTTTTAAGACTAGCGGGAGCGGAGGGCTCGAGCAGTACTTC. Translating it yields CASSFKTSGSGGLEQYF.

The CDR3 is CASSSVNAVNTEAFF. The CDR3 coding sequence is TGTGCCAGCAGTTCCGTTAACGCAGTGAACACTGAAGCTTTCTTT. The chain couples TRBV27 to TRBJ1-1, with no clear D. Germline V lookup: CDR1 MNHEY, CDR2 SMNVEV (reference sequence). The CDR3 totals 15 residues. Trimming cost V 4 bases and J 0 bases, with 12 bases left between them.

The rearrangement uses TRBV5-4 and TRBJ2-1, with 8 bases lining up with TRBD1. The CDR3 is made up of 15 amino acids. The junction had 6 bases not matched to a gene; V was cut back by 3 bases and J by 4 bases. CDR1 SGHNT and CDR2 YYREEE come from the germline V gene (reference sequence). DNA for the CDR3: TGTGCCAGCAGCTGGTCAGGGGGCCAATACAATGAGCAGTTCTTC. Its protein is CASSWSGGQYNEQFF.

A single count supports this clone. The chain uses TRBV15 and TRBJ1-2, with 7 bases aligning to TRBD1. The CDR3 consists of 13 residues. Germline trimming cut 1 base from V and 5 bases from J; bases unmatched to any gene: 1. Germline CDR1 LNHNV, CDR2 YYDKDF (reference sequence). The DNA of the CDR3 is TGTGCCACCAGCAGAGGGGGACAGTATGGCTACACCTTC. This gives the protein CATSRGGQYGYTF.

This rearrangement joins TRBV27 to TRBJ2-2; D may be TRBD2 (6 bases). The germline gives CDR1 MNHEY, CDR2 SMNVEV (reference sequence). This CDR3 region has 14 residues. V was trimmed by 3 bases and J by 7 bases, leaving 12 bases between them. The CDR3 DNA sequence: TGTGCCAGCAGTTTTCGGGGGTGGGGCGGGGAGCTGTTTTTT. This sequence encodes CASSFRGWGGELFF.

The J gene is TRBJ2-5, the V gene TRBV4-3, with 16 bases lining up with TRBD2. Germline CDR1 reads LGHNA; CDR2 reads YSLEER. V was clipped by 4 bases and J by 4 bases; unmatched bases: 3. This CDR3 has 16 residues. CDR3 DNA sequence: TGCGCCAGCAGCCCAGGGACTAGCGGGAGGGGAGAGACCCAGTACTTC. Its translation is CASSPGTSGRGETQYF.

This clone was counted once. The rearrangement uses TRBV9 and TRBJ2-2, with D hard to call. Between the trimmed V and J ends, which lost 4 bases and 0 bases, there was a span of 19 bases. This CDR3 contains 18 residues. Germline V gene lookup returns CDR1 SGDLS and CDR2 YYNGEE. CDR3 protein: CASSSIARRYSNTGELFF. CDR3 coding DNA: TGTGCCAGCAGCTCGATAGCCCGTAGATATTCGAACACCGGGGAGCTGTTTTTT. Complete variable domain (other parts from reference TRBV9 and TRBJ2-2): DSGVTQTPKHLITATGQRVTLRCSPRSGDLSVYWYQQSLDQGLQFLIQYYNGEERAKGNILERFSAQQFPDLHSELNLSSLELGDSALYFCASSSIARRYSNTGELFFGEGSRLTVL.